This entry lists 19 T cell receptor beta chains sequenced from one sample in a study of response to subunit inactivated influenza vaccine. TCRdb processed the RT-PCR reads anew with MiXCR; each CDR3 protein has one entry. This sample has about 650,000 distinct CDR3 sequences; 15% to 19% occur once, and the top ten carry roughly 12%. The source was PBMCs from blood, collected approximately 13 days after vaccination. The receptors derive from a man aged 50-60 years who received an inactivated influenza vaccine.

This clonotype appeared many times. The chain couples TRBV24-1 to TRBJ2-5, with D possibly TRBD1 on 5 matching bases. V was shortened by 7 bases and J by 5 bases, with 10 bases between the two germline ends. CDR3 length equals 12 residues. Per the germline V gene, CDR1 is KGHDR and CDR2 is SFDVKD. The CDR3 reads CATSDSAETQYF. The CDR3 coding sequence is TGTGCCACCAGCGACAGTGCCGAGACCCAGTACTTC.

The V gene is TRBV20-1, the J gene TRBJ2-7; D is undetermined. V lost 5 bases and J lost 2, with 10 bases in between. The CDR3 runs to 12 residues. Per the germline V gene, CDR1 is DFQATT and CDR2 is SNEGSKA (reference sequence). The CDR3, as DNA: TGCAGTGCTGTTGATCCTCCCTACGAGCAGTACTTC. It codes for CSAVDPPYEQYF.

The chain recombines TRBV29-1 with TRBJ2-1; TRBD1 matches at 11 bases. CDR1 is SQVTM and CDR2 is ANQGSEA in the germline V gene. The CDR3 consists of 18 residues. V lost 6 bases to trimming and J lost 0 bases; unmatched junction nucleotides: 13. Written as DNA, the CDR3 is TGCAGCGTAACTCGGGACAGGGGGGCCTTGAGCTCCTACAATGAGCAGTTCTTC. It translates to CSVTRDRGALSSYNEQFF.

The V call is TRBV20-1, the J call TRBJ2-5, with D possibly being TRBD1 (5 bases). The CDR3 extends over 13 amino acids. The V end was cut by 6 bases, the J end by 4 bases, with 15 bases between. Germline loops: CDR1 DFQATT, CDR2 SNEGSKA (reference sequence). The CDR3 DNA sequence: TGCAGTGCAAGGACGCCTCAGGGAGAGACCCAGTACTTC. Protein sequence: CSARTPQGETQYF.

The V gene is TRBV28, the J gene TRBJ1-1; D ambiguous. There are 11 residues in the CDR3. V was cut by 5 bases and J by 3 bases, with 4 bases left in between. Germline V gives CDR1 MDHEN, CDR2 SYDVKM. This CDR3 reads CASSGYTEAFF. DNA for the CDR3: TGTGCCAGCAGTGGGTACACTGAAGCTTTCTTT. The variable domain in full, completed from reference TRBV28 and TRBJ1-1, reads DVKVTQSSRYLVKRTGEKVFLECVQDMDHENMFWYRQDPGLGLRLIYFSYDVKMKEKGDIPEGYSVSREKKERFSLILESASTNQTSMYLCASSGYTEAFFGQGTRLTVV.

This rearrangement joins TRBV5-6 to TRBJ2-7, with D unclear. The ends were cut back, 1 base at V and 0 bases at J, with 14 bases in the middle. The CDR3 has 16 residues. In germline, CDR1 is SGHDT, CDR2 YYEEEE. This CDR3 reads CASSLRWRTSSYEQYF. Written as DNA, the CDR3 is TGTGCCAGCAGCTTGAGATGGCGGACGAGCTCCTACGAGCAGTACTTC.

A few counts support this clonotype. V is TRBV7-2 and J is TRBJ2-3; D remains ambiguous. CDR3 length equals 15 residues. The germline V gene has CDR1 SGHTA and CDR2 FQGNSA. With 1 base removed from V and 2 bases from J, the gap between germline ends came to 10 bases. For the CDR3, the DNA is TGTGCCAGCAGCTTAGTGGGGTCTAACACAGATACGCAGTATTTT. Residues: CASSLVGSNTDTQYF.

The chain carries TRBV2 and TRBJ2-3; 7 bases line up with TRBD1. The CDR3 runs 18 residues. Trimming at V came to 5 bases and at J to 1 base, leaving 15 bases not matched to a gene. Germline assignment: CDR1 SNHLY and CDR2 FYNNEI. DNA for the CDR3: TGTGCCAGCAGTAGACTCTCCGGGACAGCGGCCCGCACAGATACGCAGTATTTT. It is translated as CASSRLSGTAARTDTQYF.

This rearrangement joins TRBV9 to TRBJ2-3; 15 bases line up with TRBD2. This CDR3 is 18 amino acids long. Trimming at V came to 2 bases and at J to 4 bases, leaving 8 bases not matched to a gene. Germline loops: CDR1 SGDLS, CDR2 YYNGEE. The CDR3 nucleotides are TGTGCCAGCAGCGTTAAGGGACTAGCGGGGGGTCGGGCAGATACGCAGTATTTT. It translates to CASSVKGLAGGRADTQYF.

This clonotype was detected only a few times. The rearrangement uses TRBV10-1 and TRBJ1-2; no reliable D call. CDR3 length: 13 amino acids. Germline assignment: CDR1 WNHNN and CDR2 SYGVQD (reference sequence). V lost 0 bases, J lost 7 bases, and 9 bases lay in between. CDR3 sequence reads: CASSESHRAGYTF. The CDR3 region has the DNA TGCGCCAGCAGTGAGTCTCATAGGGCTGGCTACACCTTC.

The J gene is TRBJ2-3, the V gene TRBV12-5; 8 positions match TRBD1. The CDR3 length is 15 residues. V dropped 8 bases and J dropped 6; count of bases not matched to a gene: 13. Germline V gene sequence: CDR1 LGHNT, CDR2 FRNRAP. The CDR3 DNA sequence: TGTGCTAGTCGGGACCCGGGACAGGCGGCCGATACGCAGTATTTT. Its translation is CASRDPGQAADTQYF.

The chain uses TRBV29-1 and TRBJ1-1, with 9 positions matching TRBD1. The germline V gene encodes CDR1 SQVTM and CDR2 ANQGSEA. After removal of 7 bases from V and 10 bases from J, the junction contained 7 bases not matched to a gene. CDR3 length: 11 amino acids. The CDR3 spells CSATGGKIAFF. CDR3 coding DNA: TGCAGCGCGACAGGGGGGAAGATAGCTTTCTTT.

This clonotype occurred a few times. J is TRBJ2-2 and V is TRBV2, with D tentatively TRBD2 (6 bases). Germline V gene data show CDR1 as SNHLY and CDR2 as FYNNEI. Trimming shortened V by 1 base and J by 1 base, and 7 bases separated the two germline ends. There are 15 residues in the CDR3. The DNA of the CDR3 is TGTGCCAGCAGTGAAGTGGGGGGGAACACCGGGGAGCTGTTTTTT. This encodes CASSEVGGNTGELFF. The variable domain in full, completed from reference TRBV2 and TRBJ2-2, reads EPEVTQTPSHQVTQMGQEVILRCVPISNHLYFYWYRQILGQKVEFLVSFYNNEISEKSEIFDDQFSVERPDGSNFTLKIRSTKLEDSAMYFCASSEVGGNTGELFFGEGSRLTVL.

This chain joins TRBV5-1 and TRBJ1-1; D perhaps matches TRBD1 (5 bases). Trimming took 0 bases from V and 4 from J, leaving 13 bases between them. The CDR3 covers 15 residues. Looked up from germline, CDR1 is SGHRS and CDR2 is YFSETQ. The DNA for the CDR3 is TGCGCCAGCAGCTTGGCCGTGGGGCGCATCACTGAAGCTTTCTTT. Its protein is CASSLAVGRITEAFF. The full variable domain, with the rest looked up from reference TRBV5-1 and TRBJ1-1, is KAGVTQTPRYLIKTRGQQVTLSCSPISGHRSVSWYQQTPGQGLQFLFEYFSETQRNKGNFPGRFSGRQFSNSRSEMNVSTLELGDSALYLCASSLAVGRITEAFFGQGTRLTVV.

Only a few counts were recorded for this clonotype. V usage is TRBV20-1 and J usage is TRBJ2-3; D gene unclear. Looked up from germline, CDR1 is DFQATT and CDR2 is SNEGSKA (reference sequence). V lost 6 bases and J lost 0, with 10 bases in between. CDR3 length: 13 amino acids. The CDR3 coding sequence is TGCAGTGCCTGGACGATTAGCACAGATACGCAGTATTTT. It is translated as CSAWTISTDTQYF.

The chain couples TRBV28 to TRBJ2-5; 7 bases are a match to TRBD1. This CDR3 is built from 14 residues. Losses at the gene ends were 6 bases for V and 5 bases for J; bases not matched to a gene: 9. The V gene's germline CDR1 is MDHEN and CDR2 SYDVKM. As DNA, the CDR3 is TGTGCCAGCAGGACCTGGGACAGACGGGAGACCCAGTACTTC. Translated: CASRTWDRRETQYF. The whole variable domain, filled in from reference TRBV28 and TRBJ2-5, reads DVKVTQSSRYLVKRTGEKVFLECVQDMDHENMFWYRQDPGLGLRLIYFSYDVKMKEKGDIPEGYSVSREKKERFSLILESASTNQTSMYLCASRTWDRRETQYFGPGTRLLVL.

This chain connects TRBV7-2 to TRBJ2-7; 9 bases agree with TRBD1. Germline V CDR1 and CDR2: SGHTA, FQGNSA. This CDR3 region has 14 residues. Unmatched junction bases numbered 7, after V lost 7 bases and J lost 3 bases. CDR3 in DNA: TGTGCCAGCACCCCGGGGACAGGGAACTACGAGCAGTACTTC. This translates into CASTPGTGNYEQYF.

The J gene is TRBJ1-4, the V gene TRBV7-7; the match to TRBD1 covers 8 bases. The CDR3 has 15 residues. J gave up 4 bases and V 5 bases, and 6 bases lay outside the gene matches. The germline gives CDR1 SSHAT, CDR2 FNYEAQ (reference sequence). CDR3 loop: CASSPGTGRNEKLFF. The CDR3 coding sequence is TGTGCCAGCAGCCCGGGGACAGGCCGTAATGAAAAACTGTTTTTT.

There are a few counts of this clonotype. CDR3 region: CASSSLYRGGHFNEQFF. Written as DNA, the CDR3 is TGTGCCAGCAGTTCCCTCTATCGCGGGGGTCATTTCAATGAGCAGTTCTTC. The rearrangement links TRBV6-5 to TRBJ2-1; 7 bases agree with TRBD2. CDR3 length equals 17 residues. Trimming at V came to 4 bases and at J to 6 bases, leaving 15 bases not matched to a gene. CDR1 is MNHEY and CDR2 is SVGAGI in the germline V gene.